This record covers a single T cell receptor (beta chain). No cognate antigen has been identified for it. No base quality information exists; no much larger clone differs at one position. The data derive from a study of blood T cell repertoires in COVID-19 (dated by TCRdb to 2018 to 2020). Turning to the overall study: Collaborator samples came from the United States, Italy and Spain and covered acute and convalescent phases of COVID-19. The prospective study material was composed of cDNA or gDNA derived from T cells, B-cell-depleted T cells, or PBMCs. Subjects who had been exposed to COVID-19, were actively infected with it, or had recovered from it provided the deeply sampled blood TCRbeta repertoires that made up the dataset. The repertoires were released in a freely available public database meant as a resource for research on the immune response to SARS-CoV-2. The samples were drawn from the first 160 participants of the ongoing ImmuneRACE study and from under 1,500 subjects provided by 6 global collaborators. The sample metadata nearly always contained a de-identified subject ID, COVID-19 status, age in years and sex. Where HLA class I and class II types were available, the types were taken from metadata supplied by the sample provider, not from assay-based typing.

Whole blood was collected in K2EDTA tubes by collaborating institutions according to the institutions' own protocols. For TCRbeta analysis, collaborators shipped samples as frozen whole blood, isolated PBMCs, or DNA extracted from either of those sample types. The V and J ends are trimmed by 5 bases and 3 bases, leaving 10 bases between them. The CDR3 spans 13 residues, from the cysteine through the phenylalanine. CDR3 DNA is the only sequence kept; it has 39 bases, read in frame from the first base. CDR1 and CDR2 are drawn from the germline V gene: MNHEY, SVGAGI. TCRbeta CDR3 regions were amplified from genomic DNA using the immunoSEQ Assay, a bias-controlled multiplex PCR. Per the source publication's procedure: The number of nucleated cells in each sample was estimated by amplification of reference gene primers within the assay. Sequence reads were collapsed and filtered to measure the absolute abundance of every unique TCRbeta CDR3 rearrangement. For each sample, productive Simpson clonality was calculated as the square root of Simpson's diversity index over productive rearrangements. Drawn from immuneACCESS, this table holds only the in-frame rearrangements with V and J called that TCRdb kept. Clones are partly lost; checked studies trace under half to an unresolved V gene and leave the rest unexplained. V, J and clone size are taken as reported in that table, and D and trimming were inferred from the DNA itself. The sample table lists 110,000 or so clones, approximately 81% of them with a count of one. The ten largest clones take up about 13% of the sample.

Here is what the overall study found, with its caveats: The amount of clinical and demographic metadata varied by source and participant and was provided uncurated.

This TCR was sampled from a human donor in a cohort sampled during active COVID-19. The V gene is TRBV6-5 and the J gene is TRBJ1-1; no D segment can be confidently identified. The sequencing sample was made of peripheral blood. The CDR3 amino acid sequence is: CASSTRGDTEAFF. The nucleotides read TGTGCCAGCAGTACCAGAGGAGACACTGAAGCTTTCTTT.